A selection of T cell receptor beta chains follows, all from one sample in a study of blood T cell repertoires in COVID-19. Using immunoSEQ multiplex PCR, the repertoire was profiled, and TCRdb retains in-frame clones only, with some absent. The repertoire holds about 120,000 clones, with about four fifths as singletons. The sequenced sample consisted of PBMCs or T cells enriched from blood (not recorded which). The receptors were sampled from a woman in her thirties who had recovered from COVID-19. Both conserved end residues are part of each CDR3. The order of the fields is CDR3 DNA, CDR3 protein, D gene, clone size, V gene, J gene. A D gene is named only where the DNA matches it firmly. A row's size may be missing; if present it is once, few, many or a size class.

CDR3 DNA: TGTGCCAGCAGACCGGCTCAGAGGAGGACTGAAGCTTTCTTT; CDR3 protein: CASRPAQRRTEAFF; D gene: .; clone size: .; V gene: TRBV6-5; J gene: TRBJ1-1
CDR3 DNA: TGTGCCTGGAGTGTGGCAGGGGGCGGATGGCCTCCTTTCTTT; CDR3 protein: CAWSVAGGGWPPFF; D gene: TRBD1; clone size: .; V gene: TRBV30; J gene: TRBJ1-1
CDR3 DNA: TGTGCCAGCAGCTTAGAGTGGTCAGCAGGGAACGAGCAGTACTTC; CDR3 protein: CASSLEWSAGNEQYF; D gene: .; clone size: few; V gene: TRBV7-2; J gene: TRBJ2-7
CDR3 DNA: TGTGCCAGCAGCTTAAAGGGCGGGAGGACTTTTAACGAGCAGTACTTC; CDR3 protein: CASSLKGGRTFNEQYF; D gene: TRBD2; clone size: .; V gene: TRBV11-2; J gene: TRBJ2-7
CDR3 DNA: TGTGCCAGCACCGCCCCTGCCTTGGCCACAGATACGCAGTATTTT; CDR3 protein: CASTAPALATDTQYF; D gene: .; clone size: .; V gene: TRBV28; J gene: TRBJ2-3
CDR3 DNA: TGTGCCAGCAGATATCTACCCGGGACAGGGGGATTCAATCAGCCCCAGCATTTT; CDR3 protein: CASRYLPGTGGFNQPQHF; D gene: TRBD1; clone size: .; V gene: TRBV28; J gene: TRBJ1-5
CDR3 DNA: TGCGCCAGCAGTTCATCGACGACTAGCGGGAGTAGTGGGAATACGCAGTATTTT; CDR3 protein: CASSSSTTSGSSGNTQYF; D gene: TRBD2; clone size: .; V gene: TRBV5-1; J gene: TRBJ2-3
CDR3 DNA: TGTGCCAGCAGCATACAGGGTGGTAGCACAGATACGCAGTATTTT; CDR3 protein: CASSIQGGSTDTQYF; D gene: .; clone size: .; V gene: TRBV7-3; J gene: TRBJ2-3
CDR3 DNA: TGTGCCAGTATCCCCACGCTGGGACTAGCGGACAATGAGCAGTTCTTC; CDR3 protein: CASIPTLGLADNEQFF; D gene: TRBD2; clone size: .; V gene: TRBV19; J gene: TRBJ2-1
CDR3 DNA: TGTGCCAGTAGTAGATACCGGGACAGGGGGTACGAGCAGTACTTC; CDR3 protein: CASSRYRDRGYEQYF; D gene: TRBD1; clone size: .; V gene: TRBV19; J gene: TRBJ2-7
CDR3 DNA: TGTGCCAGCAGCCAAGCGGTGGGGGGGACTGGTGCCGGGGCCAACGTCCTGACTTTC; CDR3 protein: CASSQAVGGTGAGANVLTF; D gene: TRBD2; clone size: .; V gene: TRBV4-2; J gene: TRBJ2-6
CDR3 DNA: TGTGCCAGTAGTACCGAATACCGACAGGACAATGAGCAGTTCTTC; CDR3 protein: CASSTEYRQDNEQFF; D gene: .; clone size: .; V gene: TRBV19; J gene: TRBJ2-1
CDR3 DNA: TGTGCCAGCAGCGTAGCTAGGGCTAGCGGGAGCTACGAGCAGTACTTC; CDR3 protein: CASSVARASGSYEQYF; D gene: TRBD2; clone size: .; V gene: TRBV9; J gene: TRBJ2-7
CDR3 DNA: TGTGCCAGCTCACCTGTAGCAGATACGCAGTATTTT; CDR3 protein: CASSPVADTQYF; D gene: .; clone size: .; V gene: TRBV18; J gene: TRBJ2-3
CDR3 DNA: TGTGCCAGCAGCTTAGTGAGCGGGAAGTTCAATGAGCAGTTCTTC; CDR3 protein: CASSLVSGKFNEQFF; D gene: TRBD2; clone size: .; V gene: TRBV7-9; J gene: TRBJ2-1
CDR3 DNA: TGTGCCAGCAGGTCAGGGAATCAGCCCCAGCATTTT; CDR3 protein: CASRSGNQPQHF; D gene: .; clone size: few; V gene: TRBV6-5; J gene: TRBJ1-5
CDR3 DNA: TGCGCCAGGGGGGTACAGGGTCCCCCCTATAATTCACCCCTCCACTTT; CDR3 protein: CARGVQGPPYNSPLHF; D gene: .; clone size: .; V gene: TRBV23-1; J gene: TRBJ1-6
CDR3 DNA: TGTGCCAGCAGCTTAATAGACTTAGATACGCAGTATTTT; CDR3 protein: CASSLIDLDTQYF; D gene: .; clone size: .; V gene: TRBV7-9; J gene: TRBJ2-3
CDR3 DNA: TGTGCCAGCAGCCAAGATTGTTTGGGGGGCACTGAAGCTTTCTTT; CDR3 protein: CASSQDCLGGTEAFF; D gene: .; clone size: few; V gene: TRBV3-1/TRBV3-2; J gene: TRBJ1-1
CDR3 DNA: TGCGCCAGCAGCTTGGTTGGCCAGACCGGGGAGCTGTTTTTT; CDR3 protein: CASSLVGQTGELFF; D gene: .; clone size: few; V gene: TRBV5-1; J gene: TRBJ2-2
CDR3 DNA: TGTGCCAGCAGTTACGAGACTAGCGGTCGGGTCGATGAGCAGTTCTTC; CDR3 protein: CASSYETSGRVDEQFF; D gene: TRBD2; clone size: .; V gene: TRBV6-2/TRBV6-3; J gene: TRBJ2-1
CDR3 DNA: TGTGCCAGCAGCCAAGAAGCTAGCGGGAGAAGAGATACGCAGTATTTT; CDR3 protein: CASSQEASGRRDTQYF; D gene: TRBD2; clone size: .; V gene: TRBV3-1/TRBV3-2; J gene: TRBJ2-3
CDR3 DNA: TGTGCCAGCAGCAAAGGACATGGTCGATCTAGGGAAGAGGGTGACTATGGCTACACCTTC; CDR3 protein: CASSKGHGRSREEGDYGYTF; D gene: .; clone size: .; V gene: TRBV21-1; J gene: TRBJ1-2
CDR3 DNA: TGTGCCAGCAGCGTAGGGACAGGGGAAAGCACCATATATTTT; CDR3 protein: CASSVGTGESTIYF; D gene: TRBD1; clone size: .; V gene: TRBV9; J gene: TRBJ1-3
CDR3 DNA: TGCAGCGTTGAATACGGACTAGCGGAGCACGCAGATACGCAGTATTTT; CDR3 protein: CSVEYGLAEHADTQYF; D gene: TRBD2; clone size: .; V gene: TRBV29-1; J gene: TRBJ2-3
CDR3 DNA: TGTGCCTGGAGTTATCCAACACGACTAGCTGGGTGGGATGAGCAGTTCTTC; CDR3 protein: CAWSYPTRLAGWDEQFF; D gene: TRBD2; clone size: many; V gene: TRBV30; J gene: TRBJ2-1
CDR3 DNA: TGTGCCAGTAGTCCCCGGGACAGGGGGCTAGGAAAGACCCAGTACTTC; CDR3 protein: CASSPRDRGLGKTQYF; D gene: TRBD1; clone size: .; V gene: TRBV19; J gene: TRBJ2-5
CDR3 DNA: TGTGCCAGCAGCCCAGGGGCAGGAGATAATTCACCCCTCCACTTT; CDR3 protein: CASSPGAGDNSPLHF; D gene: .; clone size: .; V gene: TRBV7-2; J gene: TRBJ1-6
CDR3 DNA: TGTGCCAGCAGTTACGGATGGGGGGACACTGAAGCTTTCTTT; CDR3 protein: CASSYGWGDTEAFF; D gene: .; clone size: .; V gene: TRBV6-6; J gene: TRBJ1-1
CDR3 DNA: TGTGCCAGTAGTATAGTCCTAGCGGGATCTACCTACGAGCAGTACTTC; CDR3 protein: CASSIVLAGSTYEQYF; D gene: TRBD2; clone size: .; V gene: TRBV19; J gene: TRBJ2-7
CDR3 DNA: TGTGCCAGCAGTTCTAATAGAAACACCGGGGAGCTGTTTTTT; CDR3 protein: CASSSNRNTGELFF; D gene: .; clone size: .; V gene: TRBV7-2; J gene: TRBJ2-2
CDR3 DNA: TGTGCCAGCAGCCCGGACAGGGAAGTCTATGGCTACACCTTC; CDR3 protein: CASSPDREVYGYTF; D gene: TRBD1; clone size: .; V gene: TRBV7-2; J gene: TRBJ1-2
CDR3 DNA: TGTGCCAGCTCACCACGGGCAGGGCCTACTAGCACAGATACGCAGTATTTT; CDR3 protein: CASSPRAGPTSTDTQYF; D gene: .; clone size: .; V gene: TRBV18; J gene: TRBJ2-3
CDR3 DNA: TGTGCCACTAAGCCCCCCCGTACTGGCTCCTACGAGCAGTACTTC; CDR3 protein: CATKPPRTGSYEQYF; D gene: .; clone size: .; V gene: TRBV2; J gene: TRBJ2-7
CDR3 DNA: TGCAGCGTTGGGACTAGCACTAACTACGAGCAGTACTTC; CDR3 protein: CSVGTSTNYEQYF; D gene: TRBD2; clone size: .; V gene: TRBV29-1; J gene: TRBJ2-7
CDR3 DNA: TGTGCCAGCAGCTTAGGGGAGAGGGCCTACAATGAGCAGTTCTTC; CDR3 protein: CASSLGERAYNEQFF; D gene: .; clone size: .; V gene: TRBV7-9; J gene: TRBJ2-1
CDR3 DNA: TGCGCCAGCGGGACAGACCTCTACGAGCAGTACTTC; CDR3 protein: CASGTDLYEQYF; D gene: TRBD1; clone size: .; V gene: TRBV5-1; J gene: TRBJ2-7
CDR3 DNA: TGTGCCAGCACCCACAGGAGCTCTGGAAACACCATATATTTT; CDR3 protein: CASTHRSSGNTIYF; D gene: .; clone size: .; V gene: TRBV7-2; J gene: TRBJ1-3
CDR3 DNA: TGTGCCAGCAGCCAAGGGGTAACGGTTAGCGGACATACCTACGAGCAGTACTTC; CDR3 protein: CASSQGVTVSGHTYEQYF; D gene: .; clone size: .; V gene: TRBV4-2; J gene: TRBJ2-7
CDR3 DNA: TGTGCCAGCAGCCCGCGCTTGGGCCGCGAGCAGTACTTC; CDR3 protein: CASSPRLGREQYF; D gene: .; clone size: .; V gene: TRBV7-2; J gene: TRBJ2-7
CDR3 DNA: TGTGCCAGCAGTTTTACGGGGACACTAGGGAATTATCAGCCCCAGCATTTT; CDR3 protein: CASSFTGTLGNYQPQHF; D gene: .; clone size: few; V gene: TRBV28; J gene: TRBJ1-5
CDR3 DNA: TGTGCCAGCTCACCACAGGGGCGTGAAGCTTTCTTT; CDR3 protein: CASSPQGREAFF; D gene: .; clone size: .; V gene: TRBV18; J gene: TRBJ1-1
CDR3 DNA: TGCGCCAGTAAAGGACTAGCGGGCCCCTACGAGCAGTACTTC; CDR3 protein: CASKGLAGPYEQYF; D gene: TRBD2; clone size: .; V gene: TRBV5-1; J gene: TRBJ2-7
CDR3 DNA: TGTGCCAGCAGTTACTCGAGGCAAAATCGGAACTATGGCTACACCTTC; CDR3 protein: CASSYSRQNRNYGYTF; D gene: .; clone size: once; V gene: TRBV6-5; J gene: TRBJ1-2
CDR3 DNA: TGTGCCAGCAGTTACTCACAGGGTCAATCCTACGAGCAGTACTTC; CDR3 protein: CASSYSQGQSYEQYF; D gene: .; clone size: .; V gene: TRBV6-5; J gene: TRBJ2-7
CDR3 DNA: TGTGCCAGCAGCTTAGGCGGATCTAACTATGGCTACACCTTC; CDR3 protein: CASSLGGSNYGYTF; D gene: .; clone size: once; V gene: TRBV5-6; J gene: TRBJ1-2